A selection of T cell receptor beta chains follows, all from one sample in a study of cytomegalovirus exposure and HLA in healthy donors. Generated by immunoSEQ multiplex PCR, the TCRdb table keeps only in-frame clones and is missing some. There are roughly 260,000 clones in the sample; approximately 90% occur only once, and less than 3% lies in the top ten. Material: PBMCs. Source of these receptors: a man aged 18 to 29 in good health and CMV-seronegative. The CDR3 runs from the conserved cysteine through the conserved F or W. The D gene is left open where the match is weak. Some rows have no size entry. The others give once, few or many, or a class for an expanded clone.

clone_size j_call d_call v_call cdr3_aa cdr3_nt
- TRBJ2-7 - TRBV2 CARRASGAQLHEQYF TGTGCCAGAAGGGCCTCGGGAGCCCAGTTGCACGAGCAGTACTTC
- TRBJ1-1 - TRBV4-2 CASSQDVRDTEAFF TGTGCCAGCAGCCAAGACGTCAGGGACACTGAAGCTTTCTTT
- TRBJ1-5 - TRBV10-3 CAIRPTASDNQPQHF TGTGCCATTCGACCTACCGCCAGCGATAATCAGCCCCAGCATTTT
few TRBJ2-7 - TRBV5-1 CASSTTGNPLGEQYF TGCGCCAGCAGCACCACAGGGAACCCCTTGGGCGAGCAGTACTTC
once TRBJ1-2 TRBD1 TRBV6-5 CASSPGTGIGGYTF TGTGCCAGCAGTCCTGGGACAGGAATAGGTGGCTACACCTTC
- TRBJ2-7 TRBD2 TRBV6-5 CATGGGDYEQYF TGTGCCACCGGCGGGGGAGATTACGAGCAGTACTTC
- TRBJ1-1 TRBD1 TRBV2 CASRRTGENTEAFF TGTGCCAGCAGGAGGACAGGGGAAAACACTGAAGCTTTCTTT
- TRBJ2-7 - TRBV28 CASSLMAVEQYF TGTGCCAGCAGTTTAATGGCGGTCGAGCAGTACTTC
- TRBJ2-1 - TRBV28 CASSFYGGNEQFF TGTGCCAGCAGTTTCTATGGGGGGAATGAGCAGTTCTTC
- TRBJ1-4 - TRBV18 CASSSSGLEKLFF TGTGCCAGCTCTTCCTCGGGGTTAGAAAAACTGTTTTTT
once TRBJ2-2 TRBD1 TRBV4-3 CASSPLSGTVNTGELFF TGCGCCAGCAGCCCCCTCTCCGGGACAGTGAACACCGGGGAGCTGTTTTTT
- TRBJ2-2 - TRBV5-1 CASSLDAGKTVIGELFF TGCGCCAGCAGCTTGGACGCCGGGAAGACGGTTATCGGGGAGCTGTTTTTT